The clone carrying this T cell receptor (beta chain) has just a few counts. Per the study methods: Quantification of nucleated cells was approximated via reference gene primer amplification. Generated by immunoSEQ multiplex PCR, the TCRdb table keeps only in-frame clones and is missing some. V, J and clone size are those of that table, while D and trimming were read from the DNA. The data hold 300,000 to 400,000 clones, with 85% to 90% observed a single time. This record comes from a study of blood T cell repertoires in COVID-19. Overall study context: In each case, the material was cDNA or gDNA derived from T cells, B-cell-depleted T cells, or PBMCs.

Germline CDR1 and CDR2: LGHNA and YSLEER. This CDR3 comprises 15 residues. Deletions cut 4 bases from V and 3 bases from J, with 15 bases between. Sequenced sample: peripheral blood. This rearrangement joins TRBV4-3 to TRBJ1-1; a possible D gene is TRBD1 (5 bases). The source of this sequence is a woman aged 70-85 years with COVID-19, enrolled during active disease. The CDR3 region has the DNA TGCGCCAGCAGCCGATTAGGGGATGGAGACACTGAAGCTTTCTTT. Translation gives CASSRLGDGDTEAFF.